This T cell receptor beta chain was captured in a study of cytomegalovirus exposure and HLA in healthy donors. Study overall: An analysis done earlier identified 117 million unique TCR beta sequences from about 180 million T cells. Whole-study findings and limits: Earlier analysis looked at TCR beta V segments, and most were productive about 87% or about 30% of the time. Across donors, presence/absence analyses took sequencing depth to be roughly uniform. Association of about 17,000 TCR beta sequences with HLA alleles was found at 0.05 false discovery rate in a later analysis.

PCR primers comprised 60 Vbeta and 13 Jbeta primers. Profiled with immunoSEQ multiplex PCR; TCRdb holds only in-frame clones, not every one. The sample lists over 85,000 clones; roughly three quarters were seen once. In this sample, this clone turned up a few times. The antigen is unknown. The germline gives CDR1 SGDLS, CDR2 YYNGEE. The CDR3 loop spans 13 amino acids. V was pared by 0 bases and J by 6 bases, with 10 bases between. This TCR was recovered from a female donor in good health and CMV-seronegative. Specimen: PBMCs. The chain is built from TRBV9 and TRBJ2-7; no clear D gene. CDR3 DNA sequence: TGTGCCAGCAGCGTAGGGTTTAAGCGCGAGCAGTACTTC. Encoded protein: CASSVGFKREQYF.